The T cell receptor (beta chain) under discussion was sequenced for a study of CD8 T cells in ankylosing spondylitis. General study results and limits: The disease-linked clones had a CD8+ phenotype and low blood frequencies. Roughly eight highly homologous variants made up a TCR beta motif that seemed to typify ankylosing spondylitis blood.

5'-RACE, quantitative and with molecular barcodes, yielded the TCR beta libraries. TCRdb re-called the 5' RACE reads with MiXCR, one entry per CDR3 protein. This sample yields 450,000 or so distinct CDR3 sequences, of which 25% to 30% are seen a single time; over 0.8% belongs to the top ten. About this clonotype itself: Its matching antigen is unknown.

Germline-derived CDR1 and CDR2 are WSHSY and SAAADI. V lost 6 bases and J lost 4, with 13 bases in between. The CDR3 sequence is 14 residues long. Sequenced sample: blood, either unsorted or a sorted T cell fraction (not recorded which). V and J are TRBV10-2 and TRBJ1-5; tentative D call: TRBD1 (5 bases). This sequence originates from a male donor with ankylosing spondylitis. As DNA, the CDR3 is TGCGCCAGCAGCCCCGCAGGGCGGAATCAGCCCCAGCATTTT. Protein sequence: CASSPAGRNQPQHF.